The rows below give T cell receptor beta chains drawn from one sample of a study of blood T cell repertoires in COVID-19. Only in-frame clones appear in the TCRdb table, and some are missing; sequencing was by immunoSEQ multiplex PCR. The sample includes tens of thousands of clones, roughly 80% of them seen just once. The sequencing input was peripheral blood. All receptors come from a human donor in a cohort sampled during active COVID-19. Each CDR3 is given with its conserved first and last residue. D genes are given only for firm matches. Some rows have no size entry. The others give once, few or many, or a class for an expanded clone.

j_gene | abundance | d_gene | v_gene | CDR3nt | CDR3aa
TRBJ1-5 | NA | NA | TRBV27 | TGTGCCAGCAGTTTTGGAGGGGTCAATCAGCCCCAGCATTTT | CASSFGGVNQPQHF
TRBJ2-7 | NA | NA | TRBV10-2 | TGCGCCAGCAGTGAGTTAGGGGGTACTGCCTACGAGCAGTACTTC | CASSELGGTAYEQYF
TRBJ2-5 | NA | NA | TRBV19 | TGTGCCAGTAGTATAACCGGTGGCGGGACCCAGTACTTC | CASSITGGGTQYF
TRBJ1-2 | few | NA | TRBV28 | TGTGCCAGCAGGGCAGGGGAATGGAGTGGCTACACCTTC | CASRAGEWSGYTF
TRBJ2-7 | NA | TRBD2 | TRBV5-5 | TGTGCCAGCATCCTACTGGGGGGGGGCGAGCAGTACTTC | CASILLGGGEQYF
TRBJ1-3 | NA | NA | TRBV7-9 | TGTGCCAGCAGCCCCGGCGGTGGAAACACCATATATTTT | CASSPGGGNTIYF
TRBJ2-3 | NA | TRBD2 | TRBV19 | TGTGCCAGTAGTATCGGGGGGAGTTATGATACGCAGTATTTT | CASSIGGSYDTQYF
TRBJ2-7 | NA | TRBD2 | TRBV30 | TGTGCCTGGAGTGACGGGACTAGCGGAAAGCAGTACTTC | CAWSDGTSGKQYF
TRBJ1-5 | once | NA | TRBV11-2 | TGTGCCAGCAGCCGGCTTGGGCAGGATCAGCCCCAGCATTTT | CASSRLGQDQPQHF
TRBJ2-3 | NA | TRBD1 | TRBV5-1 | TGCGCCAGCAGCTTCTCATTCTACAGGGGGCGTGGTACGCAGTATTTT | CASSFSFYRGRGTQYF
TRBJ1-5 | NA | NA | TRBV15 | TGTGCCACCAGCAGAGATCGACAGGCAAGTAACAATCAGCCCCAGCATTTT | CATSRDRQASNNQPQHF
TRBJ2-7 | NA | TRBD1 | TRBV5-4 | TGTGCCAGCAGCTTGGCCGGGACAGCCTACGAGCAGTACTTC | CASSLAGTAYEQYF
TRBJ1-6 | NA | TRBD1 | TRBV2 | TGTGCCAGCAGTGAGACCCTGACAGGGAGCTCCTATAATTCACCCCTCCACTTT | CASSETLTGSSYNSPLHF
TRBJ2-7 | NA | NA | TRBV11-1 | TGTGCCAGCAGCTTAAGCCGGGGCGAGCAGTACTTC | CASSLSRGEQYF
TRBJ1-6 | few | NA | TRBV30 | TGTGCCTGGGATGGCCTACCAGGTTCACCCCTCCACTTT | CAWDGLPGSPLHF
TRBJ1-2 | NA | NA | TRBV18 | TGTGCCAGCTCGCAGGACTATGGCTACACCTTC | CASSQDYGYTF
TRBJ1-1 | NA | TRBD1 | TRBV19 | TGTGCCAGTAGTCTCACAGGGGGCGGGGGACGAGCTTTCTTT | CASSLTGGGGRAFF
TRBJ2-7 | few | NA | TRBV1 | TGCACCAGCAGCCTTGACAAGGACTACGAGCAGTACTTC | CTSSLDKDYEQYF
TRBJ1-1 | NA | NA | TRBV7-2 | TGTGCCAGCAGCTTAGACAGAATGGGTGAAGCTTTCTTT | CASSLDRMGEAFF
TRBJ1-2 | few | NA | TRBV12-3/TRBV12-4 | TGTGCCAGCAGCGTCAGGGAAAACTATGGCTACACCTTC | CASSVRENYGYTF
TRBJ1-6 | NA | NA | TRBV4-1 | TGCGCCAGCAGCCAAGACCCGGGGGGCCGGCCCCTCCACTTT | CASSQDPGGRPLHF
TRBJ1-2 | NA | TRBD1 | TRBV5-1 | TGCGCCAGCAGCTCTGGACAGGGGAACTATGGCTACACCTTC | CASSSGQGNYGYTF
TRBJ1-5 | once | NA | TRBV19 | TGTGCCAGTAGTAGGAGGGGCCGAGGGGCAATCAATCAGCCCCAGCATTTT | CASSRRGRGAINQPQHF
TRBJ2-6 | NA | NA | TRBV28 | TGTGCCAGCAGTAATCAGGGTTCCGGGGCCAACGTCCTGACTTTC | CASSNQGSGANVLTF
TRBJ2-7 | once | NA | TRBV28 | TGTGCCAGCAGTTTAAGAGGGAGCGAGCAGTACTTC | CASSLRGSEQYF
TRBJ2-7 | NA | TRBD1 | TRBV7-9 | TGTGCCAGCAGCTATCCGGGACAGAGCTCCTACGAGCAGTACTTC | CASSYPGQSSYEQYF
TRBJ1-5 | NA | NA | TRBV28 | TGTGCCATCTCACCCCCGGGGAATTGGAATCAGCCCCAGCATTTT | CAISPPGNWNQPQHF
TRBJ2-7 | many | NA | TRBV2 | TGTGCCAGCAGAGGGACACCGTCCTACGAGCAGTACTTC | CASRGTPSYEQYF
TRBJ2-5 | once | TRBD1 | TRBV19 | TGTGCCAGTAGTACGCGGACAGGGGGACAAGAGACCCAGTACTTC | CASSTRTGGQETQYF
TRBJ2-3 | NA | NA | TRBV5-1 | TGCGCCAGCAGCCGATTAGATTCGAGCACAGATACGCAGTATTTT | CASSRLDSSTDTQYF
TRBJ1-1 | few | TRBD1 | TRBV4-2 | TGTGCCAGCACCCACGGGGACAGGGCTCAGGACACTGAAGCTTTCTTT | CASTHGDRAQDTEAFF
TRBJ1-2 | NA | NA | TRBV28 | TGTGCCAGCAGTTTCCGGGGGACGAGTGGCTACACCTTC | CASSFRGTSGYTF
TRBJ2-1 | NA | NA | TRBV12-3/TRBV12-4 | TGTGCCAGCAGTTTCAGTGGTACATCCTGGTTCTTC | CASSFSGTSWFF
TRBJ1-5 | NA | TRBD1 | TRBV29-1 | TGCAGCGTCAAAACAGGGGGGGATCAGCCCCAGCATTTT | CSVKTGGDQPQHF
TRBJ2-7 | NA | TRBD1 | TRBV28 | TGTGCCAGCATACTCGCTACAGGGGCAAGGGAGCAGTACTTC | CASILATGAREQYF